The 29 T cell receptor beta chains presented below share a single source sample, sequenced in a study of blood T cell repertoires in COVID-19. Method: immunoSEQ multiplex PCR; TCRdb's copy keeps in-frame clones and lacks some. The sample comprises about 150,000 clones, around 80% of which are singletons, and under 0.75% rests with the top ten. Sequencing used peripheral blood. Source of these receptors: a man aged 55-75 years with acute or convalescent COVID-19.

This clone has just a few counts. This sequence joins TRBV9 and TRBJ2-3, with D maybe TRBD1 (6 bases). The CDR3 extends over 14 amino acids. From germline, CDR1 is SGDLS and CDR2 YYNGEE. V was pared by 6 bases and J by 3 bases, with 14 bases between. CDR3: CASNRDTGTDTQYF. In DNA form, the CDR3 reads TGTGCCAGCAACAGGGATACGGGGACAGATACGCAGTATTTT. The variable domain in full, with the rest retrieved from reference TRBV9 and TRBJ2-3, is DSGVTQTPKHLITATGQRVTLRCSPRSGDLSVYWYQQSLDQGLQFLIQYYNGEERAKGNILERFSAQQFPDLHSELNLSSLELGDSALYFCASNRDTGTDTQYFGPGTRLTVL.

The rearrangement joins TRBV7-2 to TRBJ2-3; 7 bases agree with TRBD2. The CDR3 has 15 amino acids. Germline assignment: CDR1 SGHTA and CDR2 FQGNSA. V shed 2 bases, J shed 2 bases, and the junction held 4 bases outside the gene matches. The CDR3 here is CASSLRLADTDTQYF. CDR3 coding DNA: TGTGCCAGCAGCTTAAGACTAGCAGACACAGATACGCAGTATTTT.

This rearrangement joins TRBV19 to TRBJ1-5; 11 bases line up with TRBD1. J was trimmed by 8 bases and V by 8 bases; bases with no gene match: 5. The germline V gene has CDR1 LNHDA and CDR2 SQIVND (reference sequence). The CDR3 spans 13 residues. The CDR3 is CASSGQGGKPQHF. In DNA, the CDR3 is TGTGCCAGTTCGGGACAGGGGGGAAAGCCCCAGCATTTT. Variable domain in full (rest from reference TRBV19 and TRBJ1-5): DGGITQSPKYLFRKEGQNVTLSCEQNLNHDAMYWYRQDPGQGLRLIYYSQIVNDFQKGDIAEGYSVSREKKESFPLTVTSAQKNPTAFYLCASSGQGGKPQHFGDGTRLSIL.

The CDR3 loop reads CASSLVRGRNEKLFF. CDR3 nucleotides: TGTGCCAGCAGCTTAGTTCGGGGTAGGAATGAAAAACTGTTTTTT. V usage is TRBV7-8 and J usage is TRBJ1-4; D gene ambiguous. V lost 1 base to trimming and J lost 5 bases, with 11 bases between them. Germline V gene data show CDR1 as SGHVS and CDR2 as FQNEAQ. CDR3 length: 15 amino acids.

The chain joins TRBV14 to TRBJ2-6, with D perhaps TRBD2 (6 bases). Per the germline V gene, CDR1 is SGHDN and CDR2 is FVKESK. The CDR3 spans 17 residues. The germline V and J ends were trimmed by 2 bases and 4 bases, with 15 bases remaining between them. CDR3 sequence: CASSQIGTFAGANVLTF. CDR3 bases: TGTGCCAGCAGCCAAATAGGGACTTTCGCCGGGGCCAACGTCCTGACTTTC.

The V call is TRBV9, the J call TRBJ1-6; 9 nucleotides agree with TRBD1. After removal of 2 bases from V and 6 bases from J, the junction contained 3 bases not matched to a gene. Germline CDR1 is SGDLS and CDR2 is YYNGEE. This CDR3 comprises 15 residues. In DNA, the CDR3 is TGTGCCAGCAGCGTGGGGACAGGGTTTAATTCACCCCTCCACTTT. This sequence encodes CASSVGTGFNSPLHF.

The chain is built from TRBV24-1 and TRBJ2-1; TRBD2 is a possible D gene (9 bases). V lost 4 bases and J lost 8, with 29 bases in between. CDR1 is KGHDR, CDR2 SFDVKD, per germline. This CDR3 has 19 residues. The CDR3 DNA reads TGTGCCACCAGTGACCCTTTAGCGGGAGCTGTGGGGACAGGCGATGAGCAGTTCTTC. Translating it yields CATSDPLAGAVGTGDEQFF.

The chain joins TRBV14 to TRBJ1-6; a weak D match, TRBD1 (5 bases). CDR1 and CDR2 (germline): SGHDN, FVKESK. CDR3 size: 14 residues. The V end was cut by 4 bases, the J end by 6 bases, with 10 bases between. Written as DNA, the CDR3 is TGTGCCAGCAGCCGTTACGGGGGTAATTCACCCCTCCACTTT. This sequence encodes CASSRYGGNSPLHF.

The V gene is TRBV4-2, the J gene TRBJ1-5, with D perhaps matching TRBD1 (5 bases). The CDR3 runs 15 residues. Germline CDR1 is LGHNA and CDR2 is YNFKEQ. The V and J ends lost 0 bases and 5 bases respectively, with 11 bases between them. The CDR3 spells CASSQDGARDQPQHF. CDR3 in DNA: TGTGCCAGCAGCCAAGATGGGGCCAGGGATCAGCCCCAGCATTTT.

This clone was seen more than once but under ten times. The rearrangement uses TRBV28 and TRBJ2-7, with 16 bases that match TRBD2. The CDR3 contains 19 residues. The germline V gene encodes CDR1 MDHEN and CDR2 SYDVKM. The V segment lost 2 bases and the J segment 3 bases; nucleotides outside the gene matches: 10. The CDR3 loop is CASSLGTSGRAGGVYEQYF. The CDR3, as DNA: TGTGCCAGCAGTTTAGGGACTAGCGGGAGGGCCGGGGGCGTCTACGAGCAGTACTTC.

The chain recombines TRBV6-5 with TRBJ2-7; 8 bases line up with TRBD1. CDR3 size: 15 residues. CDR1 and CDR2 (germline): MNHEY, SVGAGI. V lost 6 bases, J lost 2 bases, and 9 bases stayed unmatched. CDR3 amino acids: CASSRLQGAPYEQYF. CDR3 nucleotide sequence: TGTGCCAGCAGCCGCCTGCAGGGGGCTCCCTACGAGCAGTACTTC.

V usage is TRBV5-1 and J usage is TRBJ2-7, with 8 bases identical to TRBD1. This CDR3 is built from 16 residues. Looked up from germline, CDR1 is SGHRS and CDR2 is YFSETQ. Trimming took 1 base from V and 4 from J; bases not matched to a gene: 10. The CDR3 DNA reads as TGCGCCAGCAGCTTGAGTACAGGGGGGCGAGGGTACGAGCAGTACTTC. Translated: CASSLSTGGRGYEQYF.

The count of this clone is one. This sequence joins TRBV30 and TRBJ2-7; a weak D match, TRBD1 (5 bases). V was clipped by 4 bases and J by 2 bases, with 6 bases between them. Germline lookup yields CDR1 GTSNPN and CDR2 SVGIG (reference sequence). The CDR3 sequence is 11 residues long. In DNA form, the CDR3 reads TGTGCCTGGACAGGGACCTACGAGCAGTACTTC. Translation gives CAWTGTYEQYF.

The V gene is TRBV4-1, the J gene TRBJ2-3, with TRBD1 matching over 10 bases. Looked up from germline, CDR1 is MGHRA and CDR2 is YSYEKL. The V gene end was trimmed by 0 bases and the J gene end by 6 bases; junction bases not matched to a gene: 6. The CDR3 contains 16 residues. The chain's CDR3 is CASSQEMTGGWDTQYF. The DNA of the CDR3 is TGCGCCAGCAGCCAAGAGATGACAGGGGGCTGGGATACGCAGTATTTT.

The genes are TRBV6-5 and TRBJ2-5; 11 nucleotides line up with TRBD1. Germline V CDR1 and CDR2: MNHEY, SVGAGI. Trimming removed 8 bases from V and 1 base from J; junction bases left unmatched: 6. CDR3 length equals 15 residues. As DNA, the CDR3 is TGTGCCAGCGCCGGACAGGGGGCAGGCCAAGAGACCCAGTACTTC. Translating it yields CASAGQGAGQETQYF.

The J gene is TRBJ2-1, the V gene TRBV12-3 or TRBV12-4, with a tentative D call TRBD2 (6 bases). Trimming cost V 6 bases and J 13 bases, with 16 bases left between them. The CDR3 loop spans 12 amino acids. The CDR3 coding sequence is TGTGCCAGCAGCCGGGAGCCCCACCGCCAGTTCTTC. Translating gives CASSREPHRQFF.

The rearrangement uses TRBV6-5 and TRBJ1-6, with D unclear. CDR1 and CDR2 (germline): MNHEY, SVGAGI. The CDR3 is 13 residues long. Trimming removed 5 bases at V and 7 bases at J, with 9 bases between. Here the CDR3 DNA reads TGTGCCAGCAGTACGGGGTGGAATTCACCCCTCCACTTT. This sequence encodes CASSTGWNSPLHF.

In this sample, this clone turned up a few times. This chain links TRBV19 with TRBJ1-5; no clear D. This CDR3 has 16 amino acids. Germline CDR1 LNHDA, CDR2 SQIVND (reference sequence). Trimming took 5 bases from V and 1 from J, leaving 15 bases between them. The CDR3 is CASSPPGRGSNQPQHF. Written as DNA, the CDR3 is TGTGCCAGTAGTCCACCCGGGAGAGGGAGCAATCAGCCCCAGCATTTT.

The chain employs TRBV30 and TRBJ1-5; D is unclear. V dropped 0 bases and J dropped 0 bases, with 18 bases sitting between them. Per the germline V gene, CDR1 is GTSNPN and CDR2 is SVGIG (reference sequence). The CDR3 runs to 18 residues. DNA for the CDR3: TGTGCCTGGAGTGTGAGGGCGAACGACCGGTTTAGCAATCAGCCCCAGCATTTT. Translated, it gives CAWSVRANDRFSNQPQHF.

The sample holds a few counts of this clone. The V call is TRBV7-2, the J call TRBJ2-6; TRBD2 might be the D (5 bases). V was pared by 5 bases and J by 0 bases, with 11 bases between. The CDR3 totals 16 residues. From germline, CDR1 is SGHTA and CDR2 FQGNSA. The CDR3 loop is CASSPWTPSGANVLTF. The CDR3 bases are TGTGCCAGCAGCCCCTGGACTCCCTCTGGGGCCAACGTCCTGACTTTC.

The CDR3 nucleotides read TGTGCCAGCAGTTACTCAGGACTAGCGGGAGGGCCGCGGGGGGAGACCCAGTACTTC. Its protein is CASSYSGLAGGPRGETQYF. The chain is built from TRBV6-2 or TRBV6-3 and TRBJ2-5, with 15 bases aligning to TRBD2. Germline trimming cut 0 bases from V and 5 bases from J; bases unmatched to any gene: 10. Looked up from germline, CDR1 is MNHEY and CDR2 is SVGEGT. CDR3 length: 19 amino acids.

The chain links TRBV28 to TRBJ1-5, with D possibly TRBD1 on 5 matching bases. V was trimmed by 4 bases and J by 7 bases, leaving 20 bases between them. Germline loops: CDR1 MDHEN, CDR2 SYDVKM. The CDR3 length is 16 residues. The CDR3, as DNA: TGTGCCAGCAGTTCGACAAGCAGGGTCACGCGGCAGCCCCAGCATTTT. Translated, it gives CASSSTSRVTRQPQHF.

The gene calls are TRBV6-5 and TRBJ2-3, with D possibly being TRBD2 (6 bases). There are 15 residues in the CDR3. The ends were cut back, 2 bases at V and 3 bases at J, with 12 bases in the middle. Germline V gene lookup returns CDR1 MNHEY and CDR2 SVGAGI. Here the CDR3 reads CASSYRWGETDTQYF. CDR3 bases: TGTGCCAGCAGTTACCGATGGGGGGAAACAGATACGCAGTATTTT.

The CDR3 DNA is TGCAGCGTCTTCCGGGACAGGGTGACTGAAGCTTTCTTT. Translating gives CSVFRDRVTEAFF. This rearrangement joins TRBV29-1 to TRBJ1-1, with 9 bases fitting TRBD1. J was trimmed by 5 bases and V by 6 bases; bases with no gene match: 7. Germline CDR1 SQVTM, CDR2 ANQGSEA. This CDR3 contains 13 residues.

The J gene is TRBJ2-2, the V gene TRBV5-4; perhaps TRBD2 as D (6 bases). The ends were cut back, 0 bases at V and 1 base at J, with 10 bases in the middle. The CDR3 length is 16 residues. Germline CDR1 SGHNT, CDR2 YYREEE (reference sequence). Here the CDR3 reads CASSLAGSGNTGELFF. The CDR3 region has the DNA TGTGCCAGCAGCTTGGCCGGTAGCGGGAACACCGGGGAGCTGTTTTTT.

The rearrangement links TRBV4-1 to TRBJ2-3; D might be TRBD1 (6 bases). Trimming removed 0 bases at V and 3 bases at J, with 13 bases between. CDR3 length: 16 amino acids. Per the germline V gene, CDR1 is MGHRA and CDR2 is YSYEKL. DNA for the CDR3: TGCGCCAGCAGCCAAGATCAGGGGTACCCTACAGATACGCAGTATTTT. Amino acid sequence: CASSQDQGYPTDTQYF.

The chain uses TRBV29-1 and TRBJ1-2; tentative D call: TRBD1 (5 bases). Trimming pared 0 bases from V and 7 bases from J, leaving 24 bases between. This CDR3 comprises 17 residues. Germline lookup yields CDR1 SQVTM and CDR2 ANQGSEA. CDR3 protein: CSVEDLFTGGRAGGYTF. In nucleotides, the CDR3 is TGCAGCGTTGAAGATCTTTTCACAGGAGGGCGGGCTGGTGGCTACACCTTC.

This sequence joins TRBV7-3 and TRBJ2-1, with TRBD2 identical over 10 bases. The trim removed 1 base at V and 2 bases at J, leaving 5 bases unmatched. Germline V lookup: CDR1 SGHTA, CDR2 FQGTGA. There are 17 residues in the CDR3. CDR3 loop: CASSLRSSGGPYNEQFF. CDR3 coding DNA: TGTGCCAGCAGCTTAAGGTCTAGCGGGGGACCCTACAATGAGCAGTTCTTC. Complete variable domain (other parts from reference TRBV7-3 and TRBJ2-1): GAGVSQTPSNKVTEKGKYVELRCDPISGHTALYWYRQSLGQGPEFLIYFQGTGAADDSGLPNDRFFAVRPEGSVSTLKIQRTERGDSAVYLCASSLRSSGGPYNEQFFGPGTRLTVL.

CDR3 region: CASSLSGTDTQYF. Written as DNA, the CDR3 is TGCGCCAGCAGCTTAAGCGGCACAGATACGCAGTATTTT. The chain joins TRBV5-1 to TRBJ2-3; no reliable D call. Germline assignment: CDR1 SGHRS and CDR2 YFSETQ. The V and J ends lost 2 bases and 1 base respectively, with 5 bases between them. The CDR3 loop spans 13 amino acids.